These 26 T cell receptor beta chains were sequenced from one sample in a study of blood T cell repertoires in COVID-19. TCRdb keeps only in-frame clones here, not all; method: immunoSEQ multiplex PCR. The profile covers some 240,000 clones, with 84% appearing a single time and about 9.7% taken by the ten largest. The sequencing input was peripheral blood. Every receptor here comes from a man over 45 with active or convalescent COVID-19.

The chain joins TRBV28 to TRBJ1-3; D gene uncertain. The V end lost 3 bases, the J end lost 0 bases, and 6 bases lay between the germline ends. Germline CDR1 and CDR2: MDHEN and SYDVKM. The CDR3 sequence is 14 residues long. CDR3 amino acids: CASSFGSSGNTIYF. CDR3 nucleotides: TGTGCCAGCAGTTTTGGCAGCTCTGGAAACACCATATATTTT.

CDR3: CASSLRQGPGELFF. CDR3 nucleotides: TGTGCCAGCAGCTTAAGACAGGGCCCCGGGGAGCTGTTTTTT. The rearrangement links TRBV5-4 to TRBJ2-2; 7 bases match TRBD1. Germline assignment: CDR1 SGHNT and CDR2 YYREEE (reference sequence). The CDR3 length is 14 residues. V was pared by 2 bases and J by 6 bases, with 4 bases of the junction left unmatched.

The chain has TRBV5-4 and TRBJ2-1, with 8 bases aligning to TRBD2. The CDR3 covers 15 residues. Per the germline V gene, CDR1 is SGHNT and CDR2 is YYREEE (reference sequence). V was pared by 5 bases and J by 5 bases, with 9 bases of the junction left unmatched. CDR3 loop: CASRRELAANNEQFF. The CDR3 region has the DNA TGTGCCAGCAGGAGGGAACTAGCGGCAAACAATGAGCAGTTCTTC.

The CDR3 reads CASSLGTGGSNYGYTF. The CDR3 bases are TGCGCCAGCAGCTTAGGGACAGGGGGATCTAACTATGGCTACACCTTC. The rearrangement joins TRBV5-1 to TRBJ1-2; 11 bases map to TRBD1. Germline V gene data show CDR1 as SGHRS and CDR2 as YFSETQ. V trimming: 2 bases; J trimming: 0 bases; junction bases outside the gene matches: 3. The CDR3 is 16 residues long. The variable domain in full, completed from reference TRBV5-1 and TRBJ1-2, reads KAGVTQTPRYLIKTRGQQVTLSCSPISGHRSVSWYQQTPGQGLQFLFEYFSETQRNKGNFPGRFSGRQFSNSRSEMNVSTLELGDSALYLCASSLGTGGSNYGYTFGSGTRLTVV.

The chain employs TRBV19 and TRBJ2-2, with TRBD2 as a possible D gene (6 bases). Trimming removed 4 bases from V and 3 bases from J, with 15 bases in between. Germline CDR1 reads LNHDA; CDR2 reads SQIVND (reference sequence). The CDR3 runs 16 residues. CDR3 sequence (DNA): TGTGCCAGTAGTACCCGCGGGGCAGGAGACACCGGGGAGCTGTTTTTT. The encoded protein is CASSTRGAGDTGELFF.

This clone was observed a few times. The chain recombines TRBV5-5 with TRBJ1-4; TRBD1 is a possible D gene (5 bases). Germline V gene data show CDR1 as SGHKS and CDR2 as YYEKEE (reference sequence). CDR3 length: 16 residues. Between the trimmed V and J ends, which lost 0 bases and 8 bases, there was a span of 17 bases. The CDR3 nucleotides read TGTGCCAGCAGCTTGGACAGGTTAGGGAATGGAGAAAAACTGTTTTTT. It specifies CASSLDRLGNGEKLFF.

This sequence joins TRBV2 and TRBJ1-1; 10 positions match TRBD1. CDR1 and CDR2 (germline): SNHLY, FYNNEI. The CDR3 loop spans 14 amino acids. V lost 6 bases to trimming and J lost 10 bases; unmatched junction nucleotides: 11. The CDR3 DNA follows: TGTGCCAGCAGGAGGGGACAGGGGCCCGGCGTAGCTTTCTTT. Translation gives CASRRGQGPGVAFF. The variable domain in full, completed from reference TRBV2 and TRBJ1-1, reads EPEVTQTPSHQVTQMGQEVILRCVPISNHLYFYWYRQILGQKVEFLVSFYNNEISEKSEIFDDQFSVERPDGSNFTLKIRSTKLEDSAMYFCASRRGQGPGVAFFGQGTRLTVV.

The chain is built from TRBV7-2 and TRBJ2-6; D might be TRBD2 (5 bases). Germline-derived CDR1 and CDR2 are SGHTA and FQGNSA. This CDR3 is 17 amino acids long. Trimming removed 0 bases from V and 2 bases from J, with 11 bases in between. The CDR3: CASSLAGGFAGANVLTF. DNA for the CDR3: TGTGCCAGCAGCTTAGCGGGCGGGTTCGCTGGGGCCAACGTCCTGACTTTC.

This clone showed up just a few times. This chain uses TRBV7-9 with TRBJ2-2, with D maybe TRBD1 (6 bases). This CDR3 has 17 residues. Trimming removed 1 base at V and 4 bases at J, with 16 bases between. CDR1 and CDR2 from the germline V gene are SEHNR and FQNEAQ (reference sequence). The CDR3 region is CASSLGSQGILTGELFF. The CDR3 DNA reads as TGTGCCAGCAGCTTAGGGTCCCAGGGGATACTCACCGGGGAGCTGTTTTTT.

This rearrangement joins TRBV15 to TRBJ1-2; perhaps TRBD1 as D (5 bases). The V end lost 1 base, the J end lost 6 bases, and 15 bases lay between the germline ends. The CDR3 covers 15 residues. Looked up from germline, CDR1 is LNHNV and CDR2 is YYDKDF (reference sequence). The CDR3 protein is CATSRAGVGGNGYTF. CDR3 bases: TGTGCCACCAGCAGAGCGGGGGTGGGAGGAAATGGCTACACCTTC.

This chain joins TRBV28 and TRBJ2-3, with TRBD2 identical over 12 bases. The trim removed 4 bases at V and 6 bases at J, leaving 14 bases unmatched. CDR1 MDHEN and CDR2 SYDVKM come from the germline V gene. This CDR3 is 18 amino acids long. The CDR3 reads CASSSSGRAGFSPDTQYF. CDR3 nucleotides: TGTGCCAGCAGTTCTAGCGGGAGGGCCGGTTTTAGTCCGGATACGCAGTATTTT.

The chain uses TRBV5-1 and TRBJ2-5; perhaps TRBD2 as D (6 bases). V lost 4 bases and J lost 3, with 22 bases in between. The germline gives CDR1 SGHRS, CDR2 YFSETQ. This CDR3 is 17 amino acids long. CDR3 in amino acids: CASSRGTFNGGEETQYF. The DNA for the CDR3 is TGCGCCAGCAGCCGTGGGACTTTCAACGGGGGAGAAGAGACCCAGTACTTC. Supplemented by reference TRBV5-1 and TRBJ2-5, the full variable domain reads KAGVTQTPRYLIKTRGQQVTLSCSPISGHRSVSWYQQTPGQGLQFLFEYFSETQRNKGNFPGRFSGRQFSNSRSEMNVSTLELGDSALYLCASSRGTFNGGEETQYFGPGTRLLVL.

The chain employs TRBV7-9 and TRBJ2-3; tentatively, D is TRBD1 (6 bases). V was shortened by 5 bases and J by 1 base, with 13 bases between the two germline ends. The V gene's germline CDR1 is SEHNR and CDR2 FQNEAQ (reference sequence). This CDR3 has 15 amino acids. The CDR3 region has the DNA TGTGCCAGCAGCGTCACAGGGCACGGCACAGATACGCAGTATTTT. It translates to CASSVTGHGTDTQYF.

The V gene is TRBV7-2, the J gene TRBJ1-5; D is possibly TRBD1 (5 bases). This CDR3 contains 14 residues. V lost 2 bases and J 3 bases, leaving 8 bases between the germline ends. CDR1 is SGHTA, CDR2 FQGNSA, per germline. CDR3 protein: CASSLTGDNQPQHF. Written as DNA, the CDR3 is TGTGCCAGCAGCTTAACGGGGGACAATCAGCCCCAGCATTTT.

The chain recombines TRBV19 with TRBJ1-1, with 8 bases identical to TRBD1. V gave up 7 bases and J gave up 5 bases; unmatched junction bases: 9. This CDR3 has 14 residues. The V gene's germline CDR1 is LNHDA and CDR2 SQIVND (reference sequence). CDR3 nucleotide sequence: TGTGCCAGTACTACCGACAGGGGAAGGACTGAAGCTTTCTTT. Encoded protein: CASTTDRGRTEAFF.

This sequence joins TRBV7-3 and TRBJ2-7, with 12 bases that match TRBD2. J gave up 4 bases and V 5 bases, and 6 bases lay outside the gene matches. Germline CDR1 reads SGHTA; CDR2 reads FQGTGA. This CDR3 is built from 15 residues. The CDR3 region is CASSQGLAGTYEQYF. Written as DNA, the CDR3 is TGTGCCAGCAGCCAAGGACTAGCGGGAACTTACGAGCAGTACTTC.

V and J are TRBV6-5 and TRBJ2-1; D is perhaps TRBD1 (5 bases). In germline, CDR1 is MNHEY, CDR2 SVGAGI. The ends were cut back, 2 bases at V and 4 bases at J, with 12 bases in the middle. The CDR3 extends over 15 amino acids. The CDR3 coding sequence is TGTGCCAGCAGTTACGATAGCAGGGTTTACAATGAGCAGTTCTTC. Encoded protein: CASSYDSRVYNEQFF.

The rearrangement joins TRBV21-1 to TRBJ2-7; the table's D call, TRBD1, has no DNA check behind it. TRBV21-1 is labeled a pseudogene. The CDR3 covers 17 residues. CDR3 sequence: CASSKANRDRACYEQYV. CDR3 nucleotide sequence: TGTGCCAGCAGCAAAGCTAACCGGGACAGGGCTTGTTACGAGCAGTACGTC.

The CDR3 DNA reads TGTGCCAGCAGTCGAGTTTATAATTCACCCCTCCACTTT. Translation gives CASSRVYNSPLHF. The chain couples TRBV28 to TRBJ1-6; D gene unclear. Germline CDR1 is MDHEN and CDR2 is SYDVKM. The CDR3 contains 13 residues. The V end lost 5 bases, the J end lost 4 bases, and 6 bases lay between the germline ends.

This chain links TRBV5-8 with TRBJ2-7, with D possibly being TRBD1 (5 bases). This CDR3 has 13 residues. In germline, CDR1 is SGHTS, CDR2 YDEGEE. Deletions cut 0 bases from V and 4 bases from J, with 8 bases between. The CDR3 here is CASSLGRQYEQYV. CDR3 nucleotide sequence: TGTGCCAGCAGCTTGGGCCGACAGTACGAGCAGTACGTC.

The rearrangement joins TRBV7-2 to TRBJ2-5, with D tentatively TRBD2 (5 bases). The V end lost 6 bases, the J end lost 1 base, and 12 bases lay between the germline ends. The CDR3 totals 14 residues. Germline lookup yields CDR1 SGHTA and CDR2 FQGNSA. CDR3 sequence: CASSNGEFQETQYF. The DNA of the CDR3 is TGTGCCAGCAGTAACGGGGAGTTCCAAGAGACCCAGTACTTC.

The gene calls are TRBV30 and TRBJ2-1, with D tentatively TRBD2 (6 bases). Germline CDR1 GTSNPN, CDR2 SVGIG (reference sequence). The CDR3 is 15 amino acids. V lost 0 bases and J lost 9, with 18 bases in between. The CDR3 loop is CAWSVGTDLRGEQFF. CDR3 DNA: TGTGCCTGGAGTGTAGGGACTGACCTTCGAGGTGAGCAGTTCTTC.

The gene calls are TRBV2 and TRBJ1-1, with D uncertain. The V and J ends lost 4 bases and 0 bases respectively, with 6 bases between them. CDR3 size: 13 residues. Germline CDR1 is SNHLY and CDR2 is FYNNEI. The CDR3 nucleotides are TGTGCCAGCAGTGCAGAGGTGAACACTGAAGCTTTCTTT. The encoded protein is CASSAEVNTEAFF.

This rearrangement joins TRBV10-3 to TRBJ2-7; D call uncertain. Germline V gives CDR1 ENHRY, CDR2 SYGVKD. The ends were cut back, 0 bases at V and 3 bases at J, with 3 bases in the middle. CDR3 length: 12 residues. CDR3 nucleotide sequence: TGTGCCATCAGTGAGTCTAGCTACGAGCAGTACGTC. Translating gives CAISESSYEQYV.

The V and J genes are TRBV5-5 and TRBJ2-7, with 9 bases matching TRBD1. The CDR3 runs 14 residues. Trimming cost V 0 bases and J 6 bases; bases outside gene matches: 4. The germline CDR1 and CDR2 sequences are SGHKS and YYEKEE (reference sequence). The CDR3 here is CASSLDRGLGEQYV. The CDR3 coding sequence is TGTGCCAGCAGCTTGGACAGGGGGCTTGGCGAGCAGTACGTC.

The chain links TRBV11-3 to TRBJ2-7, with D perhaps matching TRBD1 (5 bases). V gave up 4 bases and J gave up 0 bases, with 16 bases separating them. This CDR3 is 16 amino acids long. Germline-derived CDR1 and CDR2 are SGHNT and YENEEA. CDR3 loop: CASSSKLQGSSYEQYV. CDR3 bases: TGTGCCAGCAGCTCCAAACTCCAGGGTAGCTCCTACGAGCAGTACGTC.